The 18 T cell receptor beta chains listed next were all sequenced from one sample in a study of T cells after yellow fever vaccination (dated by TCRdb to between 2018 and 2021). What the treatment or condition label conveys for this sample: live attenuated yellow fever vaccine strain. Library generation was performed with 5' RACE. The instrument given in TCRdb is Illumina HiSeq 2500. In TCRdb, the public reads were trimmed at Q25 with fastp and aligned with MiXCR, with productive beta chains retained. Each CDR3 protein appears once, grouped with its most common genes and DNA. Across this sample there are around 500,000 distinct CDR3 sequences, with around a fifth seen only once. The ten largest clones represent about a sixth of the sample. The sequenced sample was PBMCs, obtained roughly 20 days after the first yellow fever vaccination. These receptors were taken from a man aged 18 to 29 who received the YFV17D yellow fever vaccine.

This chain links TRBV24-1 with TRBJ2-1; tentatively, D is TRBD1 or TRBD2 (5 bases each). The germline V gene has CDR1 KGHDR and CDR2 SFDVKD. The V and J ends lost 4 bases and 8 bases respectively, with 8 bases between them. The CDR3 is made up of 12 amino acids. The CDR3: CATSDRDDEQFF. The DNA of the CDR3 is TGTGCCACCAGTGACAGGGACGATGAGCAGTTCTTC.

This clonotype has only a few counts. CDR3 loop: CASARDYPLTDTQYF. The CDR3 DNA reads as TGCGCCAGCGCCAGGGACTACCCCCTCACAGATACGCAGTATTTT. The J gene is TRBJ2-3, the V gene TRBV4-1, with 7 bases that match TRBD2. V lost 8 bases and J lost 2; bases outside the gene matches: 10. The CDR3 runs to 15 residues. CDR1 and CDR2 (germline): MGHRA, YSYEKL.

The chain has TRBV9 and TRBJ2-7, with D possibly being TRBD2 (6 bases). Between the trimmed V and J ends, which lost 0 bases and 6 bases, there was a span of 10 bases. The germline V gene encodes CDR1 SGDLS and CDR2 YYNGEE. CDR3 size: 13 residues. CDR3 region: CASSVGVGGEQYV. The CDR3, as DNA: TGTGCCAGCAGCGTAGGGGTCGGGGGCGAGCAGTACGTC.

This clonotype was counted only a few times. Here the CDR3 DNA reads TGTGCCAGCAGTTTAGGTATAGGGCGGAAGACCCAGTACTTC. As protein: CASSLGIGRKTQYF. The rearrangement uses TRBV12-3 or TRBV12-4 and TRBJ2-5; no clear D gene. The V end was cut by 1 base, the J end by 6 bases, with 12 bases between. The CDR3 runs to 14 residues.

The chain couples TRBV5-1 to TRBJ2-7; 9 bases fit TRBD2. CDR1 SGHRS and CDR2 YFSETQ come from the germline V gene. V trimming: 1 base; J trimming: 2 bases; junction bases outside the gene matches: 4. The CDR3 is made up of 15 amino acids. CDR3: CASSLLAGGPYEQYF. The DNA for the CDR3 is TGCGCCAGCAGCTTGTTGGCGGGGGGGCCCTACGAGCAGTACTTC. The variable domain in full, completed from reference TRBV5-1 and TRBJ2-7, reads KAGVTQTPRYLIKTRGQQVTLSCSPISGHRSVSWYQQTPGQGLQFLFEYFSETQRNKGNFPGRFSGRQFSNSRSEMNVSTLELGDSALYLCASSLLAGGPYEQYFGPGTRLTVT.

The rearrangement joins TRBV18 to TRBJ2-4; D remains unclear. The CDR3 totals 14 residues. In germline, CDR1 is KGHSH, CDR2 LQKENI. Trimming removed 5 bases from V and 0 bases from J, with 8 bases in between. CDR3 coding DNA: TGTGCCAGCTCATCACGACAAGCCAAAAACATTCAGTACTTC. It translates to CASSSRQAKNIQYF.

The sample holds a few counts of this clonotype. The chain recombines TRBV20-1 with TRBJ2-3; 13 bases agree with TRBD2. The CDR3 contains 15 residues. Germline V lookup: CDR1 DFQATT, CDR2 SNEGSKA (reference sequence). Germline trimming cut 4 bases from V and 7 bases from J; bases unmatched to any gene: 8. CDR3: CSATKLAGGPNTQYF. The CDR3 coding sequence is TGCAGTGCTACGAAACTAGCGGGGGGGCCAAATACGCAGTATTTT.

The rearrangement uses TRBV5-6 and TRBJ2-3; D is unclear. The CDR3 extends over 14 amino acids. The V end was cut by 0 bases, the J end by 4 bases, with 9 bases between. Germline V gene data show CDR1 as SGHDT and CDR2 as YYEEEE. The CDR3: CASSLVGRSDTQYF. As DNA, the CDR3 is TGTGCCAGCAGCTTGGTCGGGCGGTCAGATACGCAGTATTTT. The full variable domain, rest sourced from reference TRBV5-6 and TRBJ2-3, is DAGVTQSPTHLIKTRGQQVTLRCSPKSGHDTVSWYQQALGQGPQFIFQYYEEEERQRGNFPDRFSGHQFPNYSSELNVNALLLGDSALYLCASSLVGRSDTQYFGPGTRLTVL.

The sample holds a few counts of this clonotype. The chain has TRBV28 and TRBJ1-1; 8 bases fit TRBD1. This CDR3 has 18 residues. The V gene's germline CDR1 is MDHEN and CDR2 SYDVKM. The V segment lost 7 bases and the J segment 6 bases; nucleotides outside the gene matches: 22. The CDR3 DNA reads as TGTGCCAGCAAAATTGGCACCGCGGGACAGGCTCAAAGGTCTGAAGCTTTCTTT. Its protein product is CASKIGTAGQAQRSEAFF.

The CDR3 region has the DNA TGTGCCAGCAGCTGGGGACAGGGTTTAGAAGAGACCCAGTACTTC. Amino acid sequence: CASSWGQGLEETQYF. J is TRBJ2-5 and V is TRBV5-4, with TRBD1 matching 9 bases. With 3 bases clipped from V and 3 bases from J, the junction kept 6 bases outside the gene matches. This CDR3 region has 15 residues. The V gene's germline CDR1 is SGHNT and CDR2 YYREEE (reference sequence).

This clonotype was seen at least ten times. The V call is TRBV6-5, the J call TRBJ1-3, with D maybe TRBD1 (5 bases). This CDR3 has 12 residues. Trimming left V 10 bases short and J 2 bases short, with 9 bases between. Germline V gives CDR1 MNHEY, CDR2 SVGAGI. CDR3 protein: CAKRGAGNTIYF. The CDR3 bases are TGTGCCAAGAGGGGAGCTGGAAACACCATATATTTT.

This clonotype has at least ten counts. The CDR3 DNA sequence: TGCGCCAGCAGCTTGCCAGGGACAGGGGGGATGAACACTGAAGCTTTCTTT. Translation gives CASSLPGTGGMNTEAFF. This sequence joins TRBV5-1 and TRBJ1-1, with 11 bases lining up with TRBD1. Germline assignment: CDR1 SGHRS and CDR2 YFSETQ. The CDR3 runs to 17 residues. With V trimmed by 1 base and J by 0 bases, 5 bases remained unmatched.

A few counts support this clonotype. This sequence joins TRBV6-2 or TRBV6-3 and TRBJ2-7; TRBD1 matches 9 bases. Germline V gene data show CDR1 as MNHEY and CDR2 as SVGEGT. V gave up 5 bases and J gave up 5 bases; unmatched junction bases: 13. The CDR3 covers 16 residues. CDR3 sequence reads: CASSPSPGTGKDEQYF. The CDR3 nucleotides are TGTGCCAGCAGTCCCTCCCCCGGGACAGGGAAGGACGAGCAGTACTTC.

This chain joins TRBV7-9 and TRBJ2-1; 10 nucleotides line up with TRBD1. V lost 5 bases, J lost 7 bases, and 5 bases stayed unmatched. This CDR3 is 14 amino acids long. CDR1 is SEHNR and CDR2 is FQNEAQ in the germline V gene (reference sequence). This chain's CDR3 is CASSQRTGGNEQFF. The CDR3 bases are TGTGCCAGCAGCCAACGGACAGGGGGTAATGAGCAGTTCTTC.

This clonotype was observed a few times. J is TRBJ1-5 and V is TRBV11-2; 7 bases are a match to TRBD1. This CDR3 has 18 residues. The V and J ends lost 1 base and 1 base, in that order; junction bases with no gene match: 10. Germline V gives CDR1 SGHAT, CDR2 FQNNGV. As DNA, the CDR3 is TGTGCCAGCAGCTTAGGACAGGGAGGGTTCGCGAGCAATCAGCCCCAGCATTTT. The encoded protein is CASSLGQGGFASNQPQHF.

The table lists this clonotype with a few counts. The chain is built from TRBV18 and TRBJ1-1; no reliable D call. The CDR3 has 16 amino acids. In germline, CDR1 is KGHSH, CDR2 LQKENI. Between the trimmed V and J ends, which lost 4 bases and 7 bases, there was a span of 22 bases. The CDR3 DNA is TGTGCCAGCTCACAGCAGCCAGCGCATAGAAGGCTTGAAGCTTTCTTT. Translating it yields CASSQQPAHRRLEAFF.

In this sample, this clonotype turned up many times. The rearrangement uses TRBV28 and TRBJ1-6, with 8 bases identical to TRBD1. The J segment lost 0 bases and the V segment lost 6 bases, leaving 10 bases of the junction unmatched. Germline CDR1 MDHEN, CDR2 SYDVKM. The CDR3 is 18 amino acids. The CDR3 protein is CASSPYDRGYSYNSPLHF. The CDR3 nucleotides read TGTGCCAGCAGCCCCTACGACAGGGGCTACTCCTATAATTCACCCCTCCACTTT.

This clonotype showed up just a few times. The CDR3 reads CASRTGGDTQYF. CDR3 nucleotides: TGTGCCAGCAGGACAGGGGGGGATACGCAGTATTTT. The chain couples TRBV27 to TRBJ2-3, with 9 bases that match TRBD1. CDR1 is MNHEY and CDR2 is SMNVEV in the germline V gene (reference sequence). This CDR3 is built from 12 residues. J gave up 6 bases and V 6 bases, and 1 base lay outside the gene matches.